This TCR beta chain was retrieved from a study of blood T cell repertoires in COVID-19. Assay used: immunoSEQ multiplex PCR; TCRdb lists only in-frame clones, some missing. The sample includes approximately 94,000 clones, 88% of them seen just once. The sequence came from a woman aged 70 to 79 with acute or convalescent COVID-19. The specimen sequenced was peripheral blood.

The CDR3: CASRSTGGETQYF. The CDR3 region has the DNA TGTGCCAGCAGATCCACAGGGGGGGAGACCCAGTACTTC. This chain uses TRBV7-9 with TRBJ2-5, with 8 bases lining up with TRBD1. V lost 6 bases to trimming and J lost 5 bases; unmatched junction nucleotides: 5. The CDR3 has 13 amino acids. Germline CDR1 reads SEHNR; CDR2 reads FQNEAQ (reference sequence).